The 8 T cell receptor beta chains below all came from one sample that was sequenced in a study of blood T cell repertoires in COVID-19. Clones were read by immunoSEQ multiplex PCR, and TCRdb kept only the in-frame ones, dropping some. The sample records 99,000 or so clones, roughly 82% being singletons. Material: peripheral blood. The receptors come from a man aged 60 to 75 with acute or convalescent COVID-19.

CDR3 nucleotide sequence: TGTGCCAGCAGCCCCGGGACTAGCGGGCGAAATGAGCAGTTCTTC. Protein sequence: CASSPGTSGRNEQFF. V usage is TRBV28 and J usage is TRBJ2-1; TRBD2 matches at 12 bases. J lost 7 bases, V lost 6 bases, and 7 bases had no gene match. Germline V gene data show CDR1 as MDHEN and CDR2 as SYDVKM. The CDR3 totals 15 residues.

The chain joins TRBV19 to TRBJ2-1; TRBD2 agrees at 11 bases. V gave up 2 bases and J gave up 7 bases; unmatched junction bases: 4. The CDR3 contains 15 residues. Germline V CDR1 and CDR2: LNHDA, SQIVND (reference sequence). In DNA form, the CDR3 reads TGTGCCAGTAGTATAACTAGCGGGGGCCGTAATGAGCAGTTCTTC. Protein sequence: CASSITSGGRNEQFF.

V usage is TRBV6-2 or TRBV6-3 and J usage is TRBJ1-3; D perhaps matches TRBD1 (6 bases). This CDR3 is 17 amino acids long. The V gene's germline CDR1 is MNHEY and CDR2 SVGEGT. V was shortened by 2 bases and J by 2 bases, with 16 bases between the two germline ends. The CDR3 coding sequence is TGTGCCAGCAGTTACACCGGACAGACCCCACCTGGAAACACCATATATTTT. Translating gives CASSYTGQTPPGNTIYF.

J is TRBJ1-1 and V is TRBV30; 9 positions agree with TRBD1. Unmatched junction bases numbered 7, after V lost 4 bases and J lost 1 base. Germline V lookup: CDR1 GTSNPN, CDR2 SVGIG (reference sequence). The CDR3 has 15 residues. This CDR3 reads CAWIAKQGANTEAFF. The CDR3 nucleotides read TGTGCCTGGATTGCGAAACAGGGGGCGAACACTGAAGCTTTCTTT. The whole variable domain, filled in from reference TRBV30 and TRBJ1-1, reads SQTIHQWPATLVQPVGSPLSLECTVEGTSNPNLYWYRQAAGRGLQLLFYSVGIGQISSEVPQNLSASRPQDRQFILSSKKLLLSDSGFYLCAWIAKQGANTEAFFGQGTRLTVV.

On this clone itself: Germline is not matched at one junction end, which may reflect a read error. The V and J genes are TRBV6-1 and TRBJ2-7; D might be TRBD2 (6 bases). The CDR3 loop spans 14 amino acids. In germline, CDR1 is MNHNS, CDR2 SASEGT. The CDR3 region is CASRETLAPYEQYF. As DNA, the CDR3 is TGTGCCAGCCGTGAAACACTAGCCCCCTACGAGCAGTACTTC.

This chain uses TRBV9 with TRBJ2-5; 12 bases are a match to TRBD2. The germline gives CDR1 SGDLS, CDR2 YYNGEE. V trimming: 3 bases; J trimming: 6 bases; junction bases outside the gene matches: 3. The CDR3 runs to 14 residues. The CDR3 protein is CASSGTSGEKTQYF. CDR3 nucleotide sequence: TGTGCCAGCAGCGGGACTAGCGGGGAGAAGACCCAGTACTTC.

DNA for the CDR3: TGTGCCAGCAGCCCGGACAGGGTAGTTGAAAAACTGTTTTTT. Translation gives CASSPDRVVEKLFF. V usage is TRBV9 and J usage is TRBJ1-4; TRBD1 aligns across 8 bases. The V and J ends lost 4 bases and 7 bases, in that order; junction bases with no gene match: 6. CDR1 SGDLS and CDR2 YYNGEE come from the germline V gene. The CDR3 contains 14 residues.

The CDR3 nucleotides are TGTGCCAGCAGGCCCCCAGGGGCTGGTGAAGCTTTCTTT. It codes for CASRPPGAGEAFF. The genes are TRBV6-5 and TRBJ1-1, with a possible D match to TRBD1 (6 bases). The CDR3 sequence is 13 residues long. CDR1 is MNHEY and CDR2 is SVGAGI in the germline V gene. V lost 6 bases, J lost 7 bases, and 15 bases lay in between.